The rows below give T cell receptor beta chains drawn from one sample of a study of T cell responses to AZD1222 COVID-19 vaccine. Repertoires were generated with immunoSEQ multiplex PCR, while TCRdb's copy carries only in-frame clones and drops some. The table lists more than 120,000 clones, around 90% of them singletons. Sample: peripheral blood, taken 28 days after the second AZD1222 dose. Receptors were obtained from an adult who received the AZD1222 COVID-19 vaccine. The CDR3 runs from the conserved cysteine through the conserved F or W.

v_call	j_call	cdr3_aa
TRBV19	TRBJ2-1	CASSIRGNYNEQFF
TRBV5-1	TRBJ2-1	CASSSEWEQFF
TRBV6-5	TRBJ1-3	CASTGVGISGNTIYF
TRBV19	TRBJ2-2	CASSIPPPNTGELFF
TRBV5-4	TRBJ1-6	CASSLKNRDNSPLHF
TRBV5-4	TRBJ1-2	CASSLDREGGYTF
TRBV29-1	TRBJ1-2	CSVEKGYGYTF
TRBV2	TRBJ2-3	CASSASSGGSTDTQYF
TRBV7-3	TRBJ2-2	CASSLQAGDISGELFF
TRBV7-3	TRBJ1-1	CASSPWGGSLNTEAFF
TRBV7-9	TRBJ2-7	CASSPGLGNYEQYF
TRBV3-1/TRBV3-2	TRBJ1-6	CASSQGVGNSPLHF
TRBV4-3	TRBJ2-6	CASSQEEGTGANVLTF
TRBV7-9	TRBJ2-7	CASSFLYEQYF
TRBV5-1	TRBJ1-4	CASSLRDSQNEKLFF
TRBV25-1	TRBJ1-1	CASSEYGGAGSKAFF
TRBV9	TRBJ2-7	CARAEPLGLAGEPAKEQYF
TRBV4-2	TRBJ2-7	CASSPKWPTSGGVYEQYF
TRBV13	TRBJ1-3	CASSPGFGNTIYF
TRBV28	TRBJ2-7	CASSPNRAPHEQYF
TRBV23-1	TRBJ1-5	CASSQANQPQHF
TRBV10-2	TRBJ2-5	CASSPLAGSGETQYF